The 9 T cell receptor beta chains reported below all come from one sample, sequenced in a study of vaccination effects on CD4 cells after COVID-19. Sequencing followed a ViraFEST assay step that expanded antigen-specific CD4+ T cells with viral peptide pools. The culture ran for about 11 days, and then CD4+ T cells were isolated. Two doses of either BNT162b2 or mRNA-1273 were given to each participant. No antigens are known for them. Profiling relied on immunoSEQ multiplex PCR, and the TCRdb table lists in-frame clones only, not all of them. Of 25,000 to 30,000 clones listed, around 67% are singletons. Specimen: CD4+ T cells from PBMCs cultured with HCoV-NL63 spike peptides, collected after COVID-19 vaccination. These receptors came from a human donor who received a COVID-19 vaccine.

To note about this clone: Sequence at one end of the junction differs from germline and may be a read error. V is TRBV7-2 and J is TRBJ2-1; D is uncertain. The V gene's germline CDR1 is SGHTA and CDR2 FQGNSA. The CDR3 contains 13 residues. The CDR3 region is CAGSFDRQGTVFF. The CDR3 DNA reads TGTGCCGGCAGCTTCGATCGGCAAGGAACTGTGTTCTTC.

In its sample, this clone was seen once. This rearrangement joins TRBV6-5 to TRBJ2-3, with D tentatively TRBD2 (5 bases). CDR3 length equals 14 residues. V was trimmed by 6 bases and J by 2 bases, leaving 12 bases between them. Germline V gene sequence: CDR1 MNHEY, CDR2 SVGAGI. The CDR3 protein is CASRDPGNTDTQYF. CDR3 sequence (DNA): TGTGCCAGCAGGGACCCCGGGAACACAGATACGCAGTATTTT.

This chain connects TRBV11-2 to TRBJ1-1, with D possibly matching TRBD1 (5 bases). Germline CDR1 reads SGHAT; CDR2 reads FQNNGV. The V gene lost 1 base and the J gene lost 1 base, with 10 bases spanning the gap. The CDR3 runs 15 residues. The CDR3 is CASSLAGEGNTEAFF. The CDR3 region has the DNA TGTGCCAGCAGCTTAGCGGGGGAGGGGAACACTGAAGCTTTCTTT.

This clone was seen more than once but under ten times. The chain has TRBV2 and TRBJ1-5, with 7 positions matching TRBD1. This CDR3 contains 14 residues. Per germline, CDR1 SNHLY and CDR2 FYNNEI. The ends lost 4 bases at V and 5 bases at J; junction bases unmatched: 5. The CDR3: CASSGTGGYQPQHF. DNA of the CDR3: TGTGCCAGCAGTGGGACAGGTGGTTATCAGCCCCAGCATTTT. The variable domain in full, completed from reference TRBV2 and TRBJ1-5, reads EPEVTQTPSHQVTQMGQEVILRCVPISNHLYFYWYRQILGQKVEFLVSFYNNEISEKSEIFDDQFSVERPDGSNFTLKIRSTKLEDSAMYFCASSGTGGYQPQHFGDGTRLSIL.

The V gene is TRBV20-1, the J gene TRBJ2-3; a possible D gene is TRBD1 (6 bases). The V end was cut by 5 bases, the J end by 5 bases, with 8 bases between. Per the germline V gene, CDR1 is DFQATT and CDR2 is SNEGSKA (reference sequence). The CDR3 runs 11 residues. CDR3 in DNA: TGCAGTGCTGGGGGCCGAGATACGCAGTATTTT. Residues: CSAGGRDTQYF.

The table lists this clone with a count of one. V usage is TRBV9 and J usage is TRBJ1-4; D remains unclear. Germline values: CDR1 SGDLS, CDR2 YYNGEE. The CDR3 sequence is 14 residues long. V shed 0 bases and J shed 0 bases, with 3 bases lying between them. The DNA for the CDR3 is TGTGCCAGCAGCGTAGGAACAACTAATGAAAAACTGTTTTTT. Protein sequence: CASSVGTTNEKLFF.

V usage is TRBV3-1 (or the pseudogene TRBV3-2) and J usage is TRBJ1-3; weak D call: TRBD1 (5 bases). The CDR3 is made up of 16 amino acids. The germline gives CDR1 LGHDT, CDR2 YNNKEL (reference sequence). V was shortened by 0 bases and J by 7 bases, with 16 bases between the two germline ends. This chain's CDR3 is CASSQDFTGVLNTIYF. CDR3 nucleotides: TGTGCCAGCAGCCAAGACTTCACGGGGGTCCTCAACACCATATATTTT.

This clone rates as medium-sized. This chain connects TRBV23-1 to TRBJ1-2, with 8 positions matching TRBD1. TRBV23-1 falls under the ORF class, with uncertain function. CDR3 length equals 13 residues. V shed 6 bases and J 5 bases; nucleotides not matched to a gene: 5. The CDR3 DNA reads TGCGCCAGCAGGCGAGACAGGGGTTATGGCTACACCTTC. Its translation: CASRRDRGYGYTF.

V usage is TRBV25-1 and J usage is TRBJ2-7; 11 nucleotides line up with TRBD2. Germline trimming cut 1 base from V and 5 bases from J; bases unmatched to any gene: 7. From germline, CDR1 is MGHDK and CDR2 SYGVNS. This CDR3 spans 16 amino acids. For the CDR3, the DNA is TGTGCCAGCAGTGAATGGGGTAGCGGGGGGGCCAACGAGCAGTACTTC. This sequence encodes CASSEWGSGGANEQYF.